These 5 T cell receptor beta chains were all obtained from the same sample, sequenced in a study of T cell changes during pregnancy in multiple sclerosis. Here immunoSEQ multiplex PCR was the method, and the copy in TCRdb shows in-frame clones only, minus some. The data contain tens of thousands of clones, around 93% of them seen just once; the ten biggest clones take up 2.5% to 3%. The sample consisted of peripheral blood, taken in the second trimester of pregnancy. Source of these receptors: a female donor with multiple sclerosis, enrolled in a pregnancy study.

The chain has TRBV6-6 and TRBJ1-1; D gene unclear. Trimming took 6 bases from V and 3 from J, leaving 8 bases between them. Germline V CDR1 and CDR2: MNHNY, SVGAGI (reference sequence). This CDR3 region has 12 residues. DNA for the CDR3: TGTGCCAGCAGAAGACTAGACACTGAAGCTTTCTTT. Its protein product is CASRRLDTEAFF.

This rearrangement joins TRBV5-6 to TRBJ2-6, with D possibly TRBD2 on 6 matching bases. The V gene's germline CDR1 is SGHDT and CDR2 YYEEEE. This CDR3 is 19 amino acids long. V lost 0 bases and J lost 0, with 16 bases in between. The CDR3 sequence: CASSLALPGDISGANVLTF. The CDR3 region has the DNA TGTGCCAGCAGCTTGGCATTGCCGGGGGATATCTCTGGGGCCAACGTCCTGACTTTC.

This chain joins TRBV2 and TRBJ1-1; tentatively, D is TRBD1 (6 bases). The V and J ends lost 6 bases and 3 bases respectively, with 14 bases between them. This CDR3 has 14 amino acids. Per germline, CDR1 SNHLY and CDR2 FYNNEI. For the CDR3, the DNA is TGTGCCAGCAGGGTCCAGGGGTCGGACACTGAAGCTTTCTTT. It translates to CASRVQGSDTEAFF.

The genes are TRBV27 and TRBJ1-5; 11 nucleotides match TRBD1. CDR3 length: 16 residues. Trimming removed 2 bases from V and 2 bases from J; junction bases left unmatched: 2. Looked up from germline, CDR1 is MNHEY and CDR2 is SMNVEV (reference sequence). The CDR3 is CASSLGTGGRNQPQHF. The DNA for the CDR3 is TGTGCCAGCAGTTTAGGGACAGGGGGTCGCAATCAGCCCCAGCATTTT.

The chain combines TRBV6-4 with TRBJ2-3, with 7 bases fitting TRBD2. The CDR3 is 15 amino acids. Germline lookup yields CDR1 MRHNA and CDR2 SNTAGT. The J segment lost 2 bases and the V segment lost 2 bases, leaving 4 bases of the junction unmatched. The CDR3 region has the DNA TGTGCCAGCAGTGACCTTGCGGGGGACACAGATACGCAGTATTTT. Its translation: CASSDLAGDTDTQYF.